This T cell receptor (beta chain) came from a study of blood T cell repertoires in COVID-19. Across the whole study: Donors in the United States, Italy and Spain gave samples during acute or convalescent COVID-19.

Trimming cost V 2 bases and J 2 bases, with 8 bases left between them. CDR3 length: 14 amino acids. Looked up from germline, CDR1 is KGHSH and CDR2 is LQKENI. Using immunoSEQ multiplex PCR, the repertoire was profiled, and TCRdb retains in-frame clones only, with some absent. The table lists 90,000 or so clones, 90% of them singletons. V usage is TRBV18 and J usage is TRBJ2-3; tentatively, D is TRBD2 (5 bases). This TCR was recovered from a woman of 80 years or more with active or convalescent COVID-19. Source material: peripheral blood. CDR3 nucleotide sequence: TGTGCCAGCTCACCATCGGGGTACACAGATACGCAGTATTTT. It specifies CASSPSGYTDTQYF. Drawing the rest from reference TRBV18 and TRBJ2-3, the complete variable domain is NAGVMQNPRHLVRRRGQEARLRCSPMKGHSHVYWYRQLPEEGLKFMVYLQKENIIDESGMPKERFSAEFPKEGPSILRIQQVVRGDSAAYFCASSPSGYTDTQYFGPGTRLTVL.